This TCR beta chain was obtained from a study of T cell repertoires in cytomegalovirus infection. About the study: It can be stated that public TCR beta signatures indicated CMV infection as well as a matching HLA type.

This clonotype was found a few times. Its target is not known. Via MiXCR, TCRdb re-called the reads, giving one row per CDR3 protein. Counted here are about 320,000 distinct CDR3 sequences, 8% to 9.5% occurring once; the ten biggest clones make up around 4.1%. Study-wide points: HLA-C-restricted, CMV-specific TCR beta clonotypes were dominant ex vivo. Carriage of CMV together with the relevant HLA was identifiable through cumulative public TCR beta family frequency.

The germline gives CDR1 MNHNY, CDR2 SVGAGI (reference sequence). V lost 2 bases, J lost 0 bases, and 10 bases lay in between. The CDR3 loop spans 16 amino acids. The gene calls are TRBV6-6 and TRBJ2-2; D is tentatively TRBD1 or TRBD2 (5 bases each). This receptor was identified in a human donor in good health (CMV status not recorded). Some clones in this sample may be carry-over from other donors' samples. The sequenced sample was PBMCs. This chain's CDR3 is CASSYGGNANTGELFF. The CDR3 DNA reads as TGTGCCAGCAGTTACGGGGGAAACGCGAACACCGGGGAGCTGTTTTTT.